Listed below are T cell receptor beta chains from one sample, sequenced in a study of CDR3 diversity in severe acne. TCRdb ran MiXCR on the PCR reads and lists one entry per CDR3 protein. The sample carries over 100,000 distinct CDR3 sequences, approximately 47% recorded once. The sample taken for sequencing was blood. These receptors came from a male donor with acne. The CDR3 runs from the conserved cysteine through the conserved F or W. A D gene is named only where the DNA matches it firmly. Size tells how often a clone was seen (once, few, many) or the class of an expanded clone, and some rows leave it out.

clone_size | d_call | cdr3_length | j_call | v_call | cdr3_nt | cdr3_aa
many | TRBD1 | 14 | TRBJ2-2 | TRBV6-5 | TGTGCCAGCAGCTCACAGGGGTTGACCGGGGAGCTGTTTTTT | CASSSQGLTGELFF
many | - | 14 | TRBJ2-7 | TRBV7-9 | TGTGCCAGCAGCTTAGCCGGACAGCTCTACGAGCAGTACTTC | CASSLAGQLYEQYF
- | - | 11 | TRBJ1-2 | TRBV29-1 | TGCAGCGTTGGCAACGGGTTAGTCTACACCTTC | CSVGNGLVYTF
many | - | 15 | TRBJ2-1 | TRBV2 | TGTGCCAGCGAGCTGGGGTCTTGGAAATACAATGAGCAGTTCTTC | CASELGSWKYNEQFF
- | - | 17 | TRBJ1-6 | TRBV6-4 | TGTGCCAGCAGTGACTCGATCGGCGCAGGTCCTAATTCACCCCTCCACTTT | CASSDSIGAGPNSPLHF
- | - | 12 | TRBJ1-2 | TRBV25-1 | TGTGCCAGCAGTGAAGTTGACTATGGCTACACCTTC | CASSEVDYGYTF
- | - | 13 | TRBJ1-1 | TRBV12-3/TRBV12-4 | TGTGCCAGCAGTTTCCTGAGGAACACTGAAGCTTTCTTT | CASSFLRNTEAFF
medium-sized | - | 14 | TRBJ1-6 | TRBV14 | TGTGCCAGCAGCCAAGTTGGGGATTGGGACACCCTCCACTTT | CASSQVGDWDTLHF
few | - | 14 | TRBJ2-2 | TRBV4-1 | TGCGCCAGCACCCCCCAGGGGCAAGGAGGGGAGCTGTTTTTT | CASTPQGQGGELFF
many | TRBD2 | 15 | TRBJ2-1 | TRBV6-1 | TGTGCCAGCACCATAGGACTAGCGGGTAGAAATGAGCAGTTCTTC | CASTIGLAGRNEQFF
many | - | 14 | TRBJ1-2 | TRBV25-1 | TGTGCCAGCAGTGAACTGTGGAGGGGGTATGGCTACACCTTC | CASSELWRGYGYTF
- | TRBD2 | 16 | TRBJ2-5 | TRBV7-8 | TGTGCCAGCAGCCGAAAGCGGGATTTCGCACGAGAGACCCAGTACTTC | CASSRKRDFARETQYF
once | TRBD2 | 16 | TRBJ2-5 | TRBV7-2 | TGTGCCAGCAGCTTATCGGGACTAGGTGGGGGGGAGACCCAGTACTTC | CASSLSGLGGGETQYF
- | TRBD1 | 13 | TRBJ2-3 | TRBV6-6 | TGTGCCAGCAGCCCCGACAGGGATGATACGCAGTATTTT | CASSPDRDDTQYF
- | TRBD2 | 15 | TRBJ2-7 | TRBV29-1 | TGCAGCGTTGAAGAGGCCAGGACTAGCTCCTACGAGCAGTACTTC | CSVEEARTSSYEQYF
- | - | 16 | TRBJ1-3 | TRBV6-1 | TGTGCCAGCAGTGAAGCGCTAAGGTCCTCTGGAAACACCATATATTTT | CASSEALRSSGNTIYF
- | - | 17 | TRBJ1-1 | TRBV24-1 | TGTGCCACCAGTGATTTGCGGGCAGGGCTTGGGAACACTGAAGCTTTCTTT | CATSDLRAGLGNTEAFF
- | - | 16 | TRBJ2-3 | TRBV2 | TGTGCCAGCAGGGCCCGCCCCTGGGAGGCCGGAGATACGCAGTATTTT | CASRARPWEAGDTQYF
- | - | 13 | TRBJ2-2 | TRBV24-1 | TGTGCCACCACAAAAGGACTCACCGGGGAGCTGTTTTTT | CATTKGLTGELFF
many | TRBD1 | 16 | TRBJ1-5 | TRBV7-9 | TGTGCCAGCAGCTTAGTCCTCGGGACAGGGGAACAGCCCCAGCATTTT | CASSLVLGTGEQPQHF
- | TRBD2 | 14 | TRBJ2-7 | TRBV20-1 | TGCAGTGCTCCTGAGAGCGGGAGAATATACGAGCAGTACTTC | CSAPESGRIYEQYF
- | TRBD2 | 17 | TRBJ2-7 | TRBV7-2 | TGTACCAGCAGCACGAGTTCCGGGACTAGCGGGAGCTACGAGCAGTACTTC | CTSSTSSGTSGSYEQYF
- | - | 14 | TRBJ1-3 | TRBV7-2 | TGTGCCAGCAGCTTTGACATCCTCGGAAACACCATATATTTT | CASSFDILGNTIYF
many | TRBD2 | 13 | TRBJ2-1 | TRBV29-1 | TGCAGCGTGGGACTAGCGGGAGGCCATGAGCAGTTCTTC | CSVGLAGGHEQFF
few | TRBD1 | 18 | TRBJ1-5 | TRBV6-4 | TGTGCCAGCAGTGACTCAACCCGGGACAGGGGATTTGGTCAGCCCCAGCATTTT | CASSDSTRDRGFGQPQHF
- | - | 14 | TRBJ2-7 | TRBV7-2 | TGTGCCAGCAGCTTTCAGACGGGAGCCCACGAGCAGTACTTC | CASSFQTGAHEQYF
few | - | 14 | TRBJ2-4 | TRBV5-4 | TGTGCCAGCAGCGGGGACACTCTGGGAAACATTCAGTACTTC | CASSGDTLGNIQYF
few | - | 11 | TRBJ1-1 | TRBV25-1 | TGTGCCAGCAGTTACGGGACTGAAGCTTTCTTT | CASSYGTEAFF
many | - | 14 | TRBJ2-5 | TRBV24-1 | TGTGCCACCAGTGACCCAGGAACCGGAGAGACCCAGTACTTC | CATSDPGTGETQYF
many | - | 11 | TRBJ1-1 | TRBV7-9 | TGTGCCAGCAGCACAGCTACTGAAGCTTTCTTT | CASSTATEAFF
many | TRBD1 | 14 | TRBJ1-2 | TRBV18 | TGTGCCAGCTCCCCCGGACAGGAAGAATATGGCTACACCTTC | CASSPGQEEYGYTF
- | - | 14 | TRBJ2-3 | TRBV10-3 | TGTGCCATCGGGCCGGGAAGCTCATACGATACGCAGTATTTT | CAIGPGSSYDTQYF
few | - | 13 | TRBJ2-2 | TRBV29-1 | TGCAGCGTCGGGCCGAGGAACACCGGGGAGCTGTTTTTT | CSVGPRNTGELFF
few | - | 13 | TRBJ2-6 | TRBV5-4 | TGTGCCAGCAGCGCGGACAGGGCCAACGTCCTGACTTTC | CASSADRANVLTF
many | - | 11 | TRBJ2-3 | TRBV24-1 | TGTGCCACGAGGGACCCAGATACGCAGTATTTT | CATRDPDTQYF
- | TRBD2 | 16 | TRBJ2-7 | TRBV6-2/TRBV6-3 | TGTGCCAGCAGTTACCACCCTACGCGGGAGGGAACCGAGCAGTACTTC | CASSYHPTREGTEQYF
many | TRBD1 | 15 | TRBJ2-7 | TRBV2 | TGTGCCAGCAGGCCGGTGGGGACAGGGACCTACGAGCAGTACTTC | CASRPVGTGTYEQYF
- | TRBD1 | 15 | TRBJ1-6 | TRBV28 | TGTGCCAGCACCGGGATGCCAGGGGGAAAGTCACCCCTCCACTTT | CASTGMPGGKSPLHF
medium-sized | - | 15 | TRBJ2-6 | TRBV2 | TGTGCCAGCAGAGCTACAGGGAATGGGGCCAACGTCCTGACTTTC | CASRATGNGANVLTF
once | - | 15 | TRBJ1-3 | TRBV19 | TGTGCCAGTAGTTTCGCAACCACTGCTGGGAACACCATATATTTT | CASSFATTAGNTIYF
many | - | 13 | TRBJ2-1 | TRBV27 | TGTGCCAGCAGTTTGATCGGCGGCAATGAGCAGTTCTTC | CASSLIGGNEQFF
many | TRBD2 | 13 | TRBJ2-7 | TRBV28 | TGTGCCAGCAGTTTATTCGGGAGGGGTGGGCAGTACTTC | CASSLFGRGGQYF
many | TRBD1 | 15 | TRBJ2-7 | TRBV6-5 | TGTGCCAGCAGGGAAGGACAGGCCGGACCCTACGAGCAGTACTTC | CASREGQAGPYEQYF
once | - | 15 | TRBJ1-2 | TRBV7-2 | TGTGCCAGCAGCCGGGATAGCGGAGGGGATTATGGCTACACCTTC | CASSRDSGGDYGYTF
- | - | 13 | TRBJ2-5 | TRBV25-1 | TGTGCCAGCAGCTTCTGGCTCGGGGAGACCCAGTACTTC | CASSFWLGETQYF
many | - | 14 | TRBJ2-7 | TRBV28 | TGTGCCAGCAGTTCAAGAGACGGTTCCTACGAGCAGTACTTC | CASSSRDGSYEQYF
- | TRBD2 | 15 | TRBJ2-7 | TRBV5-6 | TGTGCCAGCAGCTGGCGACTAGCGGGAGACTACGAGCAGTACTTC | CASSWRLAGDYEQYF
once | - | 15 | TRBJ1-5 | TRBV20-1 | TGCAGTGCTAGTCCCGGGGAACATAGCAATCAGCCCCAGCATTTT | CSASPGEHSNQPQHF
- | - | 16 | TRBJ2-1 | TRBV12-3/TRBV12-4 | TGTGCCAGCAGTGTGCCCGGGACGGCATCCTACAATGAGCAGTTCTTC | CASSVPGTASYNEQFF
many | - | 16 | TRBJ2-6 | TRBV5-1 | TGCGCCAGCAGGAGAGGAGTAGACTCTGGGGCCAACGTCCTGACTTTC | CASRRGVDSGANVLTF
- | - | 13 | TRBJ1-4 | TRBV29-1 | TGCAGCGTGAATACAGGGACTGATGAAAAACTGTTTTTT | CSVNTGTDEKLFF
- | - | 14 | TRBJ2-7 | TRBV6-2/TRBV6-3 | TGTGCCAGCAGTGCCCCCGGGGAGAGCTACGAGCAGTACTTC | CASSAPGESYEQYF